This T cell receptor beta chain emerged from a study of blood T cell repertoires in COVID-19. Looking at the study overall: Donors in the United States, Italy and Spain gave samples during acute or convalescent COVID-19.

Repertoires were generated with immunoSEQ multiplex PCR, while TCRdb's copy carries only in-frame clones and drops some. The sample contains some 180,000 clones, 75% to 85% of which appear only once. Germline CDR1 and CDR2: LNHDA and SQIVND (reference sequence). The ends were cut back, 5 bases at V and 7 bases at J, with 11 bases in the middle. The CDR3 consists of 13 residues. This clone was seen a handful of times. This chain connects TRBV19 to TRBJ1-4, with unresolved D. Input material: peripheral blood. The sequence was collected from a woman between 40 and 55 years old with COVID-19, enrolled during active disease. The CDR3 loop reads CASSLGAGEKLFF. The CDR3 DNA reads TGTGCCAGTAGTTTAGGAGCCGGTGAAAAACTGTTTTTT. Based on the CDR3 plus reference TRBV19 and TRBJ1-4, the full variable domain is DGGITQSPKYLFRKEGQNVTLSCEQNLNHDAMYWYRQDPGQGLRLIYYSQIVNDFQKGDIAEGYSVSREKKESFPLTVTSAQKNPTAFYLCASSLGAGEKLFFGSGTQLSVL.